What follows describes a single TCR beta chain. Its specificity is unknown. Each TCR beta library was made by quantitative 5'-RACE that incorporated molecular barcodes. TCRdb analysed the 5' RACE reads with MiXCR anew, one entry per CDR3 protein. The data show 110,000 to 150,000 distinct CDR3 sequences, with 7.5% to 9.5% seen just once and approximately 7% held by the top ten. This sample stems from a study of CD8 T cells in ankylosing spondylitis. The CDR3 totals 15 residues. Germline CDR1 LGHNA, CDR2 YSLEER. V lost 4 bases and J lost 2; bases outside the gene matches: 6. Broader study findings: Clones tied to disease were said to be significantly enriched in matched ankylosing spondylitis synovial fluid.

This sequence originates from a male donor with ankylosing spondylitis. Sequenced input: synovial fluid, either unsorted or a sorted T cell fraction (not recorded which). V and J are TRBV4-3 and TRBJ2-3; TRBD1 aligns across 7 bases. The CDR3 DNA is TGCGCCAGCAGCCGCGGACAGGCAACCACAGATACGCAGTATTTT. It yields the protein CASSRGQATTDTQYF.